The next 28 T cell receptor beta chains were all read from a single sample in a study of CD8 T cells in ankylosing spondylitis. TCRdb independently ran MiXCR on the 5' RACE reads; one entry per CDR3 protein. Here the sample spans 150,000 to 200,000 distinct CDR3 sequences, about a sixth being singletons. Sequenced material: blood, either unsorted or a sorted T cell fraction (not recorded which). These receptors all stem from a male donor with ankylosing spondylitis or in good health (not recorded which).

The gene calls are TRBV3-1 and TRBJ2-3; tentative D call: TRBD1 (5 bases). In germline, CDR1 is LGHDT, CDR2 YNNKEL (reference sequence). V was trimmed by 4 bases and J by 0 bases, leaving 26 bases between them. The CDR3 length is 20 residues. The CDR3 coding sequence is TGTGCCAGCAGCCCCCCATCATTGACAGCCACTGGATCTAGCACAGATACGCAGTATTTT. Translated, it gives CASSPPSLTATGSSTDTQYF.

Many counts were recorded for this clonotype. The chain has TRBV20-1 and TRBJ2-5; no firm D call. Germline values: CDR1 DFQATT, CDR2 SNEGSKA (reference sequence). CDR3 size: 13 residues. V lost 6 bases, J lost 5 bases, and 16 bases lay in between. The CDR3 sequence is CSAQRPDRETQYF. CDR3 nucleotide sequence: TGCAGTGCCCAACGACCGGACCGGGAGACCCAGTACTTC.

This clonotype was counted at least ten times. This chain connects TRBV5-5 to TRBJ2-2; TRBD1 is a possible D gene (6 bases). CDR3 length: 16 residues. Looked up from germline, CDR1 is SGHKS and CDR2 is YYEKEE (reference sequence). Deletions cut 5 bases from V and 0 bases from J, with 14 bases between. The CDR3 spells CASSATGRSNTGELFF. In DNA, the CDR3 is TGTGCCAGCAGTGCCACAGGGCGTTCGAACACCGGGGAGCTGTTTTTT.

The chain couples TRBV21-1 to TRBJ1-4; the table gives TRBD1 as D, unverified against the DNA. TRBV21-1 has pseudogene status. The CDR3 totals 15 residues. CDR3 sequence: CASSTRQSLNEKLFF. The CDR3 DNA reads TGTGCCAGCAGCACACGACAGTCGTTAAATGAAAAACTGTTTTTT.

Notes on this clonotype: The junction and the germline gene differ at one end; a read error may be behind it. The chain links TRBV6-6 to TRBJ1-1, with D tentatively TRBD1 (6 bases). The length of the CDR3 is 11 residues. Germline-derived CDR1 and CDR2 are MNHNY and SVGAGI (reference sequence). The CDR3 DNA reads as TGTGCCAGCGGTTGGGACACTGAAACTTTCTTT. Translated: CASGWDTETFF.

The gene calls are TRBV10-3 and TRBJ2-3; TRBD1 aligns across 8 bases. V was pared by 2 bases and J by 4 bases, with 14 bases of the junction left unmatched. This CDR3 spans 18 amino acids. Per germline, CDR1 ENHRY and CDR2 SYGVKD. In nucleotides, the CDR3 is TGTGCCATCAGTGAGCCAACAGGGGGAGAGGGATTGGCAGATACGCAGTATTTT. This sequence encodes CAISEPTGGEGLADTQYF.

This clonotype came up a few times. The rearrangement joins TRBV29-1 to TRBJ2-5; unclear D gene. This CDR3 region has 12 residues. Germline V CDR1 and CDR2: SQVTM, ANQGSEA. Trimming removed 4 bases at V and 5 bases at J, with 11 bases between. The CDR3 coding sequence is TGCAGCGTTGGGAACCTAGGGGAGACCCAGTACTTC. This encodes CSVGNLGETQYF.

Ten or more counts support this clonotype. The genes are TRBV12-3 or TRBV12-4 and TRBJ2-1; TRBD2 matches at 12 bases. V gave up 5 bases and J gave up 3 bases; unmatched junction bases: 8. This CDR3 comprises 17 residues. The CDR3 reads CASSTGLAGFFYNEQFF. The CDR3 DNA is TGTGCCAGCAGTACCGGACTAGCGGGATTCTTCTACAATGAGCAGTTCTTC.

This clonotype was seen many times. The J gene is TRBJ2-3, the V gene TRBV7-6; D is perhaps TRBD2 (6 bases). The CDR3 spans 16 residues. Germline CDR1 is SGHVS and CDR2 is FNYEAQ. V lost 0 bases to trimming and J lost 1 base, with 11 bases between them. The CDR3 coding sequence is TGTGCCAGCAGCTTAGCGTGGCGGGACCGCACAGATACGCAGTATTTT. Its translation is CASSLAWRDRTDTQYF.

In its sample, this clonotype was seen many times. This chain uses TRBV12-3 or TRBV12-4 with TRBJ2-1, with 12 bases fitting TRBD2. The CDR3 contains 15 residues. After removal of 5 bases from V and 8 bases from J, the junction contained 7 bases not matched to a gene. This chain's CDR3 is CASSPRLAGVYEQFF. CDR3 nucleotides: TGTGCCAGCAGTCCCAGACTAGCGGGAGTGTATGAGCAGTTCTTC.

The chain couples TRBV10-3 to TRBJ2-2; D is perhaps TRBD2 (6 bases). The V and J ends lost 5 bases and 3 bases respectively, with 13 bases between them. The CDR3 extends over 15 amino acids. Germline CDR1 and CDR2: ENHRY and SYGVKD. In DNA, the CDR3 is TGTGCCATCAGTCCCGCGGGGCTTGACACCGGGGAGCTGTTTTTT. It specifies CAISPAGLDTGELFF.

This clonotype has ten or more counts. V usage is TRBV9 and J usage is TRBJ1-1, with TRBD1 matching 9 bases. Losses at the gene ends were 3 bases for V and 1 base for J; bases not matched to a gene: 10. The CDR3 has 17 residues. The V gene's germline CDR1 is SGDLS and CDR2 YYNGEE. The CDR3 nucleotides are TGTGCCAGCAGCGCCGGGACAGGGAGTGACAAGAACACTGAAGCTTTCTTT. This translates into CASSAGTGSDKNTEAFF.

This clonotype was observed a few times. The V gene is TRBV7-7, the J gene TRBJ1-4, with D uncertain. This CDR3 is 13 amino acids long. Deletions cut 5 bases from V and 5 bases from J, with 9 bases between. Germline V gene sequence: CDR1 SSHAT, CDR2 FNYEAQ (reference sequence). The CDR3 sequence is CASSPSRNEKLFF. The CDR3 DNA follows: TGTGCCAGCAGCCCGTCCAGGAATGAAAAACTGTTTTTT.

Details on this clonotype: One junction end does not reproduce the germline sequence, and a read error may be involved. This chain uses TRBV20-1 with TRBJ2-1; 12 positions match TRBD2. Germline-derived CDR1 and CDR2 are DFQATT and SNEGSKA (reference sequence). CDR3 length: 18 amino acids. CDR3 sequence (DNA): TGCTGTGCTAGAGATCGACTAGCGGGAGCCTCCTCCTACAATGAGCAGTTCTTC. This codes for CCARDRLAGASSYNEQFF.

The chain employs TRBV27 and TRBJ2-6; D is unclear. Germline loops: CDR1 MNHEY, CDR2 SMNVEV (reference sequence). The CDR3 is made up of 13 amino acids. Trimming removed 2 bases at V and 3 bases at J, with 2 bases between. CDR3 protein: CASSLRGANVLTF. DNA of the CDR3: TGTGCCAGCAGTTTACGTGGGGCCAACGTCCTGACTTTC. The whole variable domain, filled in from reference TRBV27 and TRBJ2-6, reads EAQVTQNPRYLITVTGKKLTVTCSQNMNHEYMSWYRQDPGLGLRQIYYSMNVEVTDKGDVPEGYKVSRKEKRNFPLILESPSPNQTSLYFCASSLRGANVLTFGAGSRLTVL.

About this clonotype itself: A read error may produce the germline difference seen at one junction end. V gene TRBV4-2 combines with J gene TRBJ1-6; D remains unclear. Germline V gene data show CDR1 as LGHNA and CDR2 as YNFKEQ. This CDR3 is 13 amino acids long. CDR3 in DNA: TGTGCCAGCAGCCAAGATCAAGACGGCGCGCGGTACTTT. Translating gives CASSQDQDGARYF.

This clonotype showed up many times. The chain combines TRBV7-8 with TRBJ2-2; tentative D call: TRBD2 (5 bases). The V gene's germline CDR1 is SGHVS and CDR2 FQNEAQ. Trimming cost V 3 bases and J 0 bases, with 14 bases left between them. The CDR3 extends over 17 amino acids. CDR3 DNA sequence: TGTGCCAGCAGCTTTCCTAGCTCCTCACCGAACACCGGGGAGCTGTTTTTT. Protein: CASSFPSSSPNTGELFF. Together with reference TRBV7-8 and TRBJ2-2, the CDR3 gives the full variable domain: GAGVSQSPRYKVAKRGQDVALRCDPISGHVSLFWYQQALGQGPEFLTYFQNEAQLDKSGLPSDRFFAERPEGSVSTLKIQRTQQEDSAVYLCASSFPSSSPNTGELFFGEGSRLTVL.

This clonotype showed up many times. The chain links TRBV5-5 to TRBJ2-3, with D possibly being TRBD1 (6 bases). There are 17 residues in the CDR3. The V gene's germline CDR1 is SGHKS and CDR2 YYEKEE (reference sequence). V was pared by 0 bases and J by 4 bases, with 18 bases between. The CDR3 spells CASSLDLRGALADTQYF. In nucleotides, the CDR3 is TGTGCCAGCAGCTTGGACCTCAGGGGCGCATTAGCAGATACGCAGTATTTT. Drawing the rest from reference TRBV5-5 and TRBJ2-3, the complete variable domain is DAGVTQSPTHLIKTRGQQVTLRCSPISGHKSVSWYQQVLGQGPQFIFQYYEKEERGRGNFPDRFSARQFPNYSSELNVNALLLGDSALYLCASSLDLRGALADTQYFGPGTRLTVL.

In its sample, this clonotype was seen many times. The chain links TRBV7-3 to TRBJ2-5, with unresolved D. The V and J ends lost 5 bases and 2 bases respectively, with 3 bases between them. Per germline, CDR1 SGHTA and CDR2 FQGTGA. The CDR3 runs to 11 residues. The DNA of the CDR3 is TGTGCCAGCAGCCCGCAAGAGACCCAGTACTTC. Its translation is CASSPQETQYF.

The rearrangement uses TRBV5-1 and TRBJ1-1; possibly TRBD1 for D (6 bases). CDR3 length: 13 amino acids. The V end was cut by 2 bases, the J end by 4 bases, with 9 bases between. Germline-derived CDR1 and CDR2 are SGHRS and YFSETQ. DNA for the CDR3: TGCGCCAGCAGCTTAGGGGGGATCACTGAAGCTTTCTTT. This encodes CASSLGGITEAFF.

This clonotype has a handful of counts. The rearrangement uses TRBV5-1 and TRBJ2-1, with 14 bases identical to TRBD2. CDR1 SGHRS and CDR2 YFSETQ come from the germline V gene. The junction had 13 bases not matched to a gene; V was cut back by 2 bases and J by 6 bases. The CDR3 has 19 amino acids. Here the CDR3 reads CASSFLWGTSGRRGNEQFF. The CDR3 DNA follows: TGCGCCAGCAGCTTTCTCTGGGGGACTAGCGGGAGAAGGGGCAATGAGCAGTTCTTC. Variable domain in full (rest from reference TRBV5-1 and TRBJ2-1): KAGVTQTPRYLIKTRGQQVTLSCSPISGHRSVSWYQQTPGQGLQFLFEYFSETQRNKGNFPGRFSGRQFSNSRSEMNVSTLELGDSALYLCASSFLWGTSGRRGNEQFFGPGTRLTVL.

The DNA of the CDR3 is TGTGCCAGCAGTTTCGGGTTCACCTACGAGCAGTACTTC. The encoded protein is CASSFGFTYEQYF. The rearrangement links TRBV27 to TRBJ2-7; D gene ambiguous. Looked up from germline, CDR1 is MNHEY and CDR2 is SMNVEV (reference sequence). Trimming removed 3 bases at V and 2 bases at J, with 8 bases between. CDR3 length: 13 amino acids.

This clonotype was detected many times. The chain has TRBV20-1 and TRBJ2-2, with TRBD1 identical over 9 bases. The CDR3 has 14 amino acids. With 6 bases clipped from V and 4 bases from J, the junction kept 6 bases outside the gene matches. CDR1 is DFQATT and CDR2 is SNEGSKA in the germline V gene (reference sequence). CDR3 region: CSANRGLGTGELFF. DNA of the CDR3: TGCAGTGCCAACAGGGGGCTCGGCACCGGGGAGCTGTTTTTT.

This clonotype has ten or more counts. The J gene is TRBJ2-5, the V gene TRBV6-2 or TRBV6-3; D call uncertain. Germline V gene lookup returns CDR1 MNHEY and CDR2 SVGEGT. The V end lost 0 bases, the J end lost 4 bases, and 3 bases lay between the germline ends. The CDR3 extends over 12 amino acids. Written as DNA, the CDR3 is TGTGCCAGCAGTTACTCGAGAGAGACCCAGTACTTC. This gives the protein CASSYSRETQYF.

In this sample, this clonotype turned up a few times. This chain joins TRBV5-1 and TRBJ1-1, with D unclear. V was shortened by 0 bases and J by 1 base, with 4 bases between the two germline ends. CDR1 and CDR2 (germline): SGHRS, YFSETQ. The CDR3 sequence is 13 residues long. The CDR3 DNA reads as TGCGCCAGCAGCTTGGATGAGAACACTGAAGCTTTCTTT. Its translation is CASSLDENTEAFF.

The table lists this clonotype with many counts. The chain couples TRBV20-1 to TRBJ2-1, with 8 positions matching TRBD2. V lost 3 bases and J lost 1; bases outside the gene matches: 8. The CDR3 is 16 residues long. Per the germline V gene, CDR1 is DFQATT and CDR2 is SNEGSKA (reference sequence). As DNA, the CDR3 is TGCAGTGCTAGGCCGGCGGCTAGCGGGTCCTACAATGAGCAGTTCTTC. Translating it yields CSARPAASGSYNEQFF.

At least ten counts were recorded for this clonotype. CDR3 in amino acids: CASSTNVGDTEAFF. The CDR3 DNA is TGTGCCAGCAGCACCAATGTAGGGGACACTGAAGCTTTCTTT. This chain joins TRBV28 and TRBJ1-1; possible D gene TRBD1, 5 bases. CDR1 MDHEN and CDR2 SYDVKM come from the germline V gene. Trimming pared 6 bases from V and 3 bases from J, leaving 14 bases between. The CDR3 runs 14 residues.

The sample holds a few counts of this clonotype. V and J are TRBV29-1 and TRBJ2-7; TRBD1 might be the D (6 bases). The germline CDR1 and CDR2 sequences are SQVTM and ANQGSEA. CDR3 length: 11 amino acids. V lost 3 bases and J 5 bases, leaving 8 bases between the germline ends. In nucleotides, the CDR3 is TGCAGCGTTGACGGGGACAACGAGCAGTACTTC. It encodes CSVDGDNEQYF.